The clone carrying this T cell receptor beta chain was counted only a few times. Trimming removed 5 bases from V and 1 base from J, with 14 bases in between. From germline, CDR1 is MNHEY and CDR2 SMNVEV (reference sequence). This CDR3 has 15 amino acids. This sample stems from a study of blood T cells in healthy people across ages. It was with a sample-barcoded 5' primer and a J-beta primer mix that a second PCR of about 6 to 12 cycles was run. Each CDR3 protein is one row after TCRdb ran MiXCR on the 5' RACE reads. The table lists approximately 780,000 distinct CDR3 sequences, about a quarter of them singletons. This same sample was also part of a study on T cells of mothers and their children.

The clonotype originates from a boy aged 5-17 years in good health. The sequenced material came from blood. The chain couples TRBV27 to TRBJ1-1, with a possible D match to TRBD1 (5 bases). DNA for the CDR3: TGTGCCAGCAGTCCCGCCCAGGGAAGGAACACTGAAGCTTTCTTT. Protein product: CASSPAQGRNTEAFF.